This T cell receptor (beta chain) is from a study of blood T cell repertoires in COVID-19. Assay used: immunoSEQ multiplex PCR; TCRdb lists only in-frame clones, some missing. Of over 130,000 clones listed, 65% to 90% are singletons. Germline CDR1 and CDR2: GTSNPN and SVGIG (reference sequence). The CDR3 is 13 residues long. V lost 2 bases and J 6 bases, leaving 11 bases between the germline ends. The receptor was derived from a man aged 45-60 years with acute or convalescent COVID-19. The chain joins TRBV30 to TRBJ1-5; TRBD1 is a possible D gene (6 bases). Sequencing was performed on peripheral blood. This chain's CDR3 is CAWSTTGSQPQHF. For the CDR3, the DNA is TGTGCCTGGAGTACGACAGGCTCTCAGCCCCAGCATTTT.